One sample yielded the 2 T cell receptor beta chains listed below, sequenced in a study of T cell responses to AZD1222 COVID-19 vaccine. TCRdb's copy holds only in-frame clones and misses some; the assay was immunoSEQ multiplex PCR. The sample includes around 100,000 clones, more than 85% of them seen just once. This specimen consisted of peripheral blood, obtained on day 0 of AZD1222 vaccination. These receptor sequences come from an adult in good health.

CDR3 sequence reads: CASSHPRGQGENTEAFF. Here the CDR3 DNA reads TGCGCCAGCAGTCACCCCCGGGGACAGGGGGAGAACACTGAAGCTTTCTTT. The chain joins TRBV23-1 to TRBJ1-1; 11 bases align to TRBD1. TRBV23-1 is treated as an ORF (open reading frame) with a function not yet certain. The V gene end was trimmed by 3 bases and the J gene end by 1 base; junction bases not matched to a gene: 7. The CDR3 spans 17 residues.

This chain links TRBV4-3 with TRBJ2-7; 11 bases agree with TRBD2. CDR3 length: 16 residues. Trimming at V came to 0 bases and at J to 5 bases, leaving 6 bases not matched to a gene. Germline CDR1 reads LGHNA; CDR2 reads YSLEER. The CDR3, as DNA: TGCGCCAGCAGCCAAGACCGACTAGCGGGATTTAACGAGCAGTACTTC. Translating it yields CASSQDRLAGFNEQYF.